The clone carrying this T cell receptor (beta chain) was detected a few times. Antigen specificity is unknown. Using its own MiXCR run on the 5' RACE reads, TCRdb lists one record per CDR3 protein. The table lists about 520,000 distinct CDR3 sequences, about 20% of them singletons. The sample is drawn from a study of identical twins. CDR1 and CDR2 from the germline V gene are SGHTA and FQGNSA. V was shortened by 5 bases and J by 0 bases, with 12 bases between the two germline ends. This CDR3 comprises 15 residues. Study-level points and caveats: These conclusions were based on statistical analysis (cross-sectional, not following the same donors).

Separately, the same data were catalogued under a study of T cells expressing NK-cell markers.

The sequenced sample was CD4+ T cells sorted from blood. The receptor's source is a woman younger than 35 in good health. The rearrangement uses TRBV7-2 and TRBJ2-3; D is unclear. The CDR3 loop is CASSLRPISTDTQYF. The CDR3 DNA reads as TGTGCCAGCAGCCTACGACCGATTAGCACAGATACGCAGTATTTT.